Shown below are 15 T cell receptor beta chains from a single sample sequenced in a study of blood T cells in healthy people across ages. Together with a sample-barcoded 5' primer, a J-beta primer mix was included in a second PCR lasting roughly 6 to 12 cycles. TCRdb processed the 5' RACE reads anew with MiXCR; each CDR3 protein has one entry. The sample lists 850,000 to 1,100,000 distinct CDR3 sequences, under 40% occurring once. The specimen sequenced was blood. The receptor set was obtained from a man between 18 and 35 years old in good health.

At least ten counts were recorded for this clonotype. The chain is built from TRBV27 and TRBJ2-3; D is perhaps TRBD2 (5 bases). This CDR3 has 12 residues. Trimming cost V 2 bases and J 7 bases, with 7 bases left between them. Germline CDR1 reads MNHEY; CDR2 reads SMNVEV (reference sequence). CDR3 coding DNA: TGTGCCAGCAGTTTAGACGGGAATACGCAGTATTTT. This gives the protein CASSLDGNTQYF.

This clonotype was counted a few times. The chain employs TRBV20-1 and TRBJ1-4; 7 bases match TRBD1. Germline-derived CDR1 and CDR2 are DFQATT and SNEGSKA (reference sequence). J lost 5 bases, V lost 0 bases, and 12 bases had no gene match. This CDR3 is 17 amino acids long. CDR3 sequence (DNA): TGCAGTGCTAGAGATTACAGGGGACGGGGGTTGAATGAAAAACTGTTTTTT. This encodes CSARDYRGRGLNEKLFF.

This clonotype turned up a few times. The V call is TRBV6-5, the J call TRBJ2-1; TRBD1 might be the D (6 bases). Germline CDR1 and CDR2: MNHEY and SVGAGI. This CDR3 is built from 12 residues. V was shortened by 7 bases and J by 4 bases, with 8 bases between the two germline ends. CDR3 in amino acids: CASKTGYNEQFF. The CDR3, as DNA: TGTGCCAGCAAGACAGGTTACAATGAGCAGTTCTTC.

This clonotype was observed a handful of times. The gene calls are TRBV7-8 and TRBJ2-3; D is undetermined. The CDR3 loop spans 18 amino acids. The V end was cut by 3 bases, the J end by 2 bases, with 21 bases between. Germline V gene data show CDR1 as SGHVS and CDR2 as FQNEAQ. The CDR3 DNA reads as TGTGCCAGCAGCTTCGAGCTCCGTGTGGCGGTGTTCACAGATACGCAGTATTTT. It yields the protein CASSFELRVAVFTDTQYF.

This rearrangement joins TRBV7-9 to TRBJ1-1; 7 bases are shared with TRBD1. The CDR3 is made up of 15 amino acids. CDR1 is SEHNR and CDR2 is FQNEAQ in the germline V gene (reference sequence). Unmatched junction bases numbered 6, after V lost 5 bases and J lost 0 bases. Here the CDR3 DNA reads TGTGCCAGCAGCCCGGCGACAGGGCTGAACACTGAAGCTTTCTTT. Amino acids: CASSPATGLNTEAFF.

This clonotype has a handful of counts. The V call is TRBV3-1, the J call TRBJ2-5, with 8 bases identical to TRBD2. Germline CDR1 is LGHDT and CDR2 is YNNKEL (reference sequence). J was trimmed by 2 bases and V by 6 bases; bases with no gene match: 8. The CDR3 has 15 amino acids. CDR3: CASRLLGTRQETQYF. In DNA, the CDR3 is TGTGCCAGCAGGCTCCTTGGGACTAGGCAAGAGACCCAGTACTTC.

A word on this clonotype: A much larger clone lies one base from this, so it may be a read error. The rearrangement joins TRBV29-1 to TRBJ2-1; 8 nucleotides align to TRBD1. Germline V CDR1 and CDR2: SQVTM, ANQGSEA. This CDR3 has 15 amino acids. Losses at the gene ends were 6 bases for V and 10 bases for J; bases not matched to a gene: 17. The CDR3 bases are TGCAGCGTGAGGACAGGGAGGTGGGTTTCCTACGAGCAGTTCTTC. Protein product: CSVRTGRWVSYEQFF.

This clonotype was detected only a few times. The J gene is TRBJ1-1, the V gene TRBV18; 8 bases fit TRBD1. The CDR3 contains 15 residues. V shed 1 base, J shed 1 base, and the junction held 2 bases outside the gene matches. Germline V CDR1 and CDR2: KGHSH, LQKENI. Written as DNA, the CDR3 is TGTGCCAGCTCACCACAGGGACAGGAGAACACTGAAGCTTTCTTT. Translating it yields CASSPQGQENTEAFF.

This rearrangement joins TRBV7-8 to TRBJ2-3; TRBD1 might be the D (6 bases). Germline CDR1 reads SGHVS; CDR2 reads FQNEAQ. The CDR3 runs 17 residues. Trimming stripped 5 bases from V and 4 bases from J, with 22 bases between. This chain's CDR3 is CASSLIGWQGSSDTQYF. The CDR3 DNA sequence: TGTGCCAGCAGCCTAATAGGCTGGCAGGGGTCTTCAGATACGCAGTATTTT.

In its sample, this clonotype was seen a few times. The chain carries TRBV12-5 and TRBJ2-3, with D possibly being TRBD2 (6 bases). Germline assignment: CDR1 LGHNT and CDR2 FRNRAP. Trimming cost V 1 base and J 6 bases, with 8 bases left between them. The CDR3 extends over 13 amino acids. The CDR3 DNA reads TGTGCTAGTGGTTTGGGGACTACGGATACGCAGTATTTT. It yields the protein CASGLGTTDTQYF.

This clonotype was seen only a few times. V usage is TRBV5-1 and J usage is TRBJ1-1; D gene ambiguous. CDR3 length: 17 residues. Per the germline V gene, CDR1 is SGHRS and CDR2 is YFSETQ. The V end lost 5 bases, the J end lost 3 bases, and 23 bases lay between the germline ends. This CDR3 reads CASRAYPAGSEDTEAFF. DNA of the CDR3: TGCGCCAGCAGGGCCTACCCCGCGGGGAGCGAAGACACTGAAGCTTTCTTT.

The V gene is TRBV14, the J gene TRBJ2-1; perhaps TRBD2 as D (5 bases). Per germline, CDR1 SGHDN and CDR2 FVKESK. Trimming removed 4 bases at V and 6 bases at J, with 19 bases between. This CDR3 has 16 amino acids. CDR3 in DNA: TGTGCCAGCAGCCCATTAGCGCGTCTAGGAAGCAATGAGCAGTTCTTC. Translated, it gives CASSPLARLGSNEQFF.

The table lists this clonotype with a few counts. This rearrangement joins TRBV27 to TRBJ2-1, with 7 bases identical to TRBD2. V shed 8 bases and J 8 bases; nucleotides not matched to a gene: 12. Germline CDR1 MNHEY, CDR2 SMNVEV (reference sequence). CDR3 size: 14 residues. CDR3 sequence reads: CASGRDYPFYEQFF. DNA for the CDR3: TGTGCCAGCGGCCGGGACTACCCGTTTTATGAGCAGTTCTTC.

This clonotype appeared a few times. The chain recombines TRBV6-2 or TRBV6-3 with TRBJ2-1; 7 bases are shared with TRBD2. Germline assignment: CDR1 MNHEY and CDR2 SVGEGT. The CDR3 spans 16 residues. The ends lost 6 bases at V and 3 bases at J; junction bases unmatched: 11. CDR3 DNA sequence: TGTGCCAGCAGAGGTCTGGGGCGGGACTACTACAATGAGCAGTTCTTC. Amino acids: CASRGLGRDYYNEQFF.

On this clonotype: The junction departs from germline at one end; a sequencing error may be responsible. The chain uses TRBV12-5 and TRBJ2-5; D is perhaps TRBD2 (5 bases). Germline CDR1 and CDR2: LGHNT and FRNRAP. The CDR3 length is 14 residues. Here the CDR3 DNA reads TGTACTAGTGGTTTGGGAGACACCCAAGAGACCCAGTACTTC. This sequence encodes CTSGLGDTQETQYF.